This T cell receptor beta chain was recorded in a study of blood T cell repertoires in COVID-19. Study background: Samples representing acute and convalescent COVID-19 were sourced from the United States, Italy and Spain.

The authors' processing: Scientists estimated how many nucleated cells there were by amplifying reference gene primers. Using immunoSEQ multiplex PCR, the repertoire was profiled, and TCRdb retains in-frame clones only, with some absent. The D gene and trimming were derived from the DNA, and the V and J assignments and clone size from that table. The sample lists around 140,000 clones, 76% seen once, with approximately 4.5% in the top ten. The CDR3 spans 13 residues. CDR1 is MNHEY, CDR2 SMNVEV, per germline (reference sequence). The V and J ends lost 3 bases and 6 bases, in that order; junction bases with no gene match: 2.

The sequenced sample consisted of peripheral blood. The sequence came from a woman of 80 years or more with active or convalescent COVID-19. This rearrangement joins TRBV27 to TRBJ1-1; 9 bases are shared with TRBD1. CDR3 nucleotide sequence: TGTGCCAGCAGTTTTACAGGGGGCCCTGAAGCTTTCTTT. It encodes CASSFTGGPEAFF.